These 20 T cell receptor beta chains originate from one sample sequenced in a study of OX40 agonist ivuxolimab in advanced cancers. The table came from immunoSEQ multiplex PCR; TCRdb's copy has only in-frame clones and leaves some out. The top ten clones hold 0.95% to 1.4% of a sample with 55,000 to 80,000 clones, around 83% of them seen once. The sequenced sample was CD4+ or CD8+ T cells sorted from blood, obtained in a trial of the OX40 agonist ivuxolimab. These receptors all stem from an adult with an advanced solid tumor such as melanoma, head and neck, liver or kidney cancer.

The chain couples TRBV29-1 to TRBJ1-1; perhaps TRBD1 as D (5 bases). Per germline, CDR1 SQVTM and CDR2 ANQGSEA. Deletions cut 5 bases from V and 4 bases from J, with 11 bases between. This CDR3 contains 12 residues. CDR3 nucleotides: TGCAGCGTTAAAAGGGGTCCCACTGAAGCTTTCTTT. Amino acid sequence: CSVKRGPTEAFF.

The chain joins TRBV4-2 to TRBJ2-3; a weak D match, TRBD2 (5 bases). There are 18 residues in the CDR3. V lost 1 base and J 2 bases, leaving 19 bases between the germline ends. CDR1 and CDR2 (germline): LGHNA, YNFKEQ. The CDR3 bases are TGTGCCAGCAGCCAAGCCAAAGCCCCCGGGATCTCCACAGATACGCAGTATTTT. Residues: CASSQAKAPGISTDTQYF.

The V and J genes are TRBV28 and TRBJ1-5; weak D call: TRBD1 (5 bases). V shed 6 bases and J shed 4 bases, with 16 bases lying between them. Germline CDR1 is MDHEN and CDR2 is SYDVKM. This CDR3 is 15 amino acids long. CDR3 sequence: CASSSSRGLNQPQHF. CDR3 DNA sequence: TGTGCCAGCAGCAGCTCGAGGGGCCTGAATCAGCCCCAGCATTTT. The full variable domain, in which reference TRBV28 and TRBJ1-5 provide the parts outside the CDR3, is DVKVTQSSRYLVKRTGEKVFLECVQDMDHENMFWYRQDPGLGLRLIYFSYDVKMKEKGDIPEGYSVSREKKERFSLILESASTNQTSMYLCASSSSRGLNQPQHFGDGTRLSIL.

This chain uses TRBV6-5 with TRBJ1-1; perhaps TRBD1 as D (5 bases). The CDR3 loop spans 14 amino acids. V lost 6 bases, J lost 0 bases, and 11 bases lay in between. CDR1 is MNHEY, CDR2 SVGAGI, per germline. The CDR3 DNA is TGTGCCAGCAGGGCGGGACTCATGAACACTGAAGCTTTCTTT. Amino acids: CASRAGLMNTEAFF.

This chain connects TRBV27 to TRBJ2-5, with 12 bases that match TRBD2. The CDR3 extends over 17 amino acids. The germline V gene encodes CDR1 MNHEY and CDR2 SMNVEV (reference sequence). The trim removed 5 bases at V and 4 bases at J, leaving 11 bases unmatched. CDR3 nucleotide sequence: TGTGCCAGCAGTAAACGACTAGCGGGAGACTGGGCAGAGACCCAGTACTTC. Translated: CASSKRLAGDWAETQYF.

This chain links TRBV6-5 with TRBJ2-7; TRBD2 matches 7 bases. The CDR3 contains 15 residues. Germline CDR1 and CDR2: MNHEY and SVGAGI. After removal of 5 bases from V and 0 bases from J, the junction contained 7 bases not matched to a gene. DNA of the CDR3: TGTGCCAGCAGTGGAGTGGCTAGCGGCTCCTACGAGCAGTACTTC. It is translated as CASSGVASGSYEQYF.

The rearrangement joins TRBV2 to TRBJ2-3; D is possibly TRBD1 (5 bases). The CDR3 has 14 residues. Germline CDR1 is SNHLY and CDR2 is FYNNEI. Trimming took 4 bases from V and 0 from J, leaving 8 bases between them. The CDR3 is CASSGQGSTDTQYF. In DNA, the CDR3 is TGTGCCAGCAGTGGTCAGGGTAGCACAGATACGCAGTATTTT.

The sample holds a few counts of this clone. V is TRBV21-1 and J is TRBJ2-7; TRBD2, as called in the table, went unchecked against the DNA. TRBV21-1 is recorded as a pseudogene. The CDR3 runs to 20 residues. The CDR3 sequence: CASSSIPGQGRLAGDYEQYF. The DNA of the CDR3 is TGTGCCAGCAGCTCTATTCCGGGACAGGGGAGACTAGCGGGAGACTACGAGCAGTACTTC.

The rearrangement joins TRBV5-6 to TRBJ1-1; 7 bases match TRBD1. Germline V gene data show CDR1 as SGHDT and CDR2 as YYEEEE. The CDR3 is made up of 14 amino acids. J lost 7 bases, V lost 2 bases, and 8 bases had no gene match. The CDR3 region is CASSFRDRHYEAFF. The CDR3, as DNA: TGTGCCAGCAGCTTCCGGGACAGACACTATGAAGCTTTCTTT.

The chain combines TRBV27 with TRBJ1-5; possible D gene TRBD1, 6 bases. CDR1 and CDR2 from the germline V gene are MNHEY and SMNVEV (reference sequence). V lost 3 bases and J 7 bases, leaving 10 bases between the germline ends. This CDR3 comprises 13 residues. The CDR3 DNA is TGTGCCAGCAGTTTTCAGGGGAGCCAGCCCCAGCATTTT. As protein: CASSFQGSQPQHF.

V is TRBV2 and J is TRBJ1-5; a weak D match, TRBD1 (5 bases). Trimming pared 4 bases from V and 2 bases from J, leaving 12 bases between. The length of the CDR3 is 15 residues. Germline V gene sequence: CDR1 SNHLY, CDR2 FYNNEI. CDR3: CASSARGWGNQPQHF. For the CDR3, the DNA is TGTGCCAGCAGTGCCCGGGGGTGGGGCAATCAGCCCCAGCATTTT.

J is TRBJ1-1 and V is TRBV29-1; D may be TRBD1 (5 bases). The V gene lost 8 bases and the J gene lost 10 bases, with 14 bases spanning the gap. The CDR3 is 10 amino acids. The germline CDR1 and CDR2 sequences are SQVTM and ANQGSEA. CDR3: CSLYDRRAFF. CDR3 DNA sequence: TGCAGCTTGTACGACAGAAGAGCTTTCTTT.

The V and J genes are TRBV9 and TRBJ1-4; 7 nucleotides align to TRBD1. The germline V gene has CDR1 SGDLS and CDR2 YYNGEE. The CDR3 has 14 amino acids. Unmatched junction bases numbered 1, after V lost 0 bases and J lost 5 bases. The CDR3 reads CASSVGQGNEKLFF. CDR3 in DNA: TGTGCCAGCAGCGTAGGACAGGGAAATGAAAAACTGTTTTTT. Full variable domain (remainder filled in from reference TRBV9 and TRBJ1-4): DSGVTQTPKHLITATGQRVTLRCSPRSGDLSVYWYQQSLDQGLQFLIQYYNGEERAKGNILERFSAQQFPDLHSELNLSSLELGDSALYFCASSVGQGNEKLFFGSGTQLSVL.

This chain links TRBV5-1 with TRBJ2-4; D not resolved. CDR3 size: 14 residues. Germline CDR1 is SGHRS and CDR2 is YFSETQ. V lost 0 bases to trimming and J lost 4 bases, with 8 bases between them. The CDR3 DNA follows: TGCGCCAGCAGCTTGGGATTGGGAAAAAACATTCAGTACTTC. Amino acids: CASSLGLGKNIQYF.

The chain is built from TRBV7-2 and TRBJ2-6, with D hard to call. V gave up 6 bases and J gave up 4 bases, with 7 bases separating them. The germline V gene has CDR1 SGHTA and CDR2 FQGNSA. The length of the CDR3 is 13 residues. The CDR3 protein is CASSNGGANVLTF. The DNA for the CDR3 is TGTGCCAGCAGTAACGGCGGGGCCAACGTCCTGACTTTC.

The genes are TRBV25-1 and TRBJ2-2, with 7 bases lining up with TRBD2. Germline V gene lookup returns CDR1 MGHDK and CDR2 SYGVNS. J lost 5 bases, V lost 6 bases, and 0 bases had no gene match. CDR3 length: 12 residues. The CDR3 protein is CASRGGTGELFF. The CDR3 DNA sequence: TGTGCCAGCAGGGGAGGGACCGGGGAGCTGTTTTTT.

J is TRBJ1-2 and V is TRBV6-5, with 9 bases aligning to TRBD1. The V gene end was trimmed by 5 bases and the J gene end by 4 bases; junction bases not matched to a gene: 8. The length of the CDR3 is 15 residues. Germline CDR1 MNHEY, CDR2 SVGAGI. The CDR3 loop is CASSRDRAGFYGYTF. The CDR3, as DNA: TGTGCCAGCAGTAGGGACAGGGCAGGGTTCTATGGCTACACCTTC.

In its sample, this clone was seen a few times. The CDR3 protein is CASSLLTSGKYYEQYF. DNA of the CDR3: TGTGCCAGCAGTCTTCTGACTAGCGGGAAGTACTACGAGCAGTACTTC. The chain combines TRBV5-4 with TRBJ2-7, with 11 bases aligning to TRBD2. V shed 5 bases and J 3 bases; nucleotides not matched to a gene: 10. Germline V gene lookup returns CDR1 SGHNT and CDR2 YYREEE (reference sequence). The CDR3 extends over 16 amino acids.

DNA of the CDR3: TGTGCCAGCAGCTTAGTGGAAGGCTACAATGAGCAGTTCTTC. Protein product: CASSLVEGYNEQFF. The V and J genes are TRBV7-2 and TRBJ2-1; D not certain. CDR3 length: 14 amino acids. Germline values: CDR1 SGHTA, CDR2 FQGNSA. V lost 1 base and J lost 3, with 7 bases in between. Looking up the rest from reference TRBV7-2 and TRBJ2-1 gives the full variable domain: GAGVSQSPSNKVTEKGKDVELRCDPISGHTALYWYRQSLGQGLEFLIYFQGNSAPDKSGLPSDRFSAERTGGSVSTLTIQRTQQEDSAVYLCASSLVEGYNEQFFGPGTRLTVL.

Only one count was recorded for this clone. The rearrangement uses TRBV12-5 and TRBJ2-1; D ambiguous. The CDR3 consists of 14 residues. The ends were cut back, 2 bases at V and 4 bases at J, with 9 bases in the middle. Germline lookup yields CDR1 LGHNT and CDR2 FRNRAP. The CDR3 loop reads CASGLFPGYNEQFF. The CDR3 bases are TGTGCTAGTGGTTTGTTCCCCGGGTACAATGAGCAGTTCTTC.